The 20 T cell receptor beta chains reported below all come from one sample, sequenced in a study of control samples from healthy donors and cancer patients (dated by TCRdb to about 2020). Library preparation was by the immunoSEQ multiplex PCR assay. Drawn from immuneACCESS, this table holds only the in-frame rearrangements with V and J called that TCRdb kept. Clones are partly lost; checked studies trace under half to an unresolved V gene and leave the rest unexplained. In all, the sample holds roughly 130,000 clones, and more than 70% of those were seen once. The ten largest clones capture approximately 3.2% of the sample. Material: blood. The origin of the receptors is a man between 45 and 60 years old in good health.

The gene calls are TRBV5-8 and TRBJ1-2; D not certain. Trimming cost V 2 bases and J 4 bases, with 12 bases left between them. There are 14 residues in the CDR3. Looked up from germline, CDR1 is SGHTS and CDR2 is YDEGEE. Written as DNA, the CDR3 is TGTGCCAGCAGCTTACGCCGGCAGCTCTATGGCTACACCTTC. Its protein is CASSLRRQLYGYTF.

The rearrangement links TRBV7-2 to TRBJ1-6; D remains unclear. Per the germline V gene, CDR1 is SGHTA and CDR2 is FQGNSA. Trimming removed 1 base at V and 5 bases at J, with 12 bases between. This CDR3 is 16 amino acids long. This chain's CDR3 is CASSLGIGINNSPLHF. CDR3 DNA sequence: TGTGCCAGCAGCTTAGGCATCGGTATCAATAATTCACCCCTCCACTTT.

The J gene is TRBJ2-5, the V gene TRBV6-5, with 7 positions matching TRBD1. The J segment lost 4 bases and the V segment lost 8 bases, leaving 4 bases of the junction unmatched. Germline V gives CDR1 MNHEY, CDR2 SVGAGI. The CDR3 extends over 12 amino acids. In nucleotides, the CDR3 is TGTGCCAGCGACAGGGCGGGAGAGACCCAGTACTTC. Protein product: CASDRAGETQYF.

J is TRBJ2-1 and V is TRBV6-5; D is unresolved. This CDR3 is 16 amino acids long. The V end lost 0 bases, the J end lost 0 bases, and 9 bases lay between the germline ends. Germline assignment: CDR1 MNHEY and CDR2 SVGAGI. The CDR3 nucleotides are TGTGCCAGCAGTTACTCGAGCCCGAGCTCCTACAATGAGCAGTTCTTC. Translating gives CASSYSSPSSYNEQFF.

This rearrangement joins TRBV28 to TRBJ2-3; a possible D gene is TRBD2 (5 bases). With 3 bases removed from V and 6 bases from J, the gap between germline ends came to 16 bases. The CDR3 is made up of 15 amino acids. CDR1 is MDHEN and CDR2 is SYDVKM in the germline V gene. The CDR3 region has the DNA TGTGCCAGCAGTTTCCCAATAAGTAGCGAGGATACGCAGTATTTT. It codes for CASSFPISSEDTQYF. The full variable domain, its missing parts supplied by reference TRBV28 and TRBJ2-3, is DVKVTQSSRYLVKRTGEKVFLECVQDMDHENMFWYRQDPGLGLRLIYFSYDVKMKEKGDIPEGYSVSREKKERFSLILESASTNQTSMYLCASSFPISSEDTQYFGPGTRLTVL.

V is TRBV10-3 and J is TRBJ2-5; D might be TRBD1 (6 bases). Trimming removed 7 bases from V and 5 bases from J, with 17 bases in between. From germline, CDR1 is ENHRY and CDR2 SYGVKD. The CDR3 contains 14 residues. In DNA, the CDR3 is TGTGCCATCAACCCGGACAGTAGAGTTGAGACCCAGTACTTC. The encoded protein is CAINPDSRVETQYF.

The J gene is TRBJ1-4, the V gene TRBV2, with a tentative D call TRBD1 (6 bases). Trimming removed 5 bases from V and 3 bases from J, with 16 bases in between. The germline CDR1 and CDR2 sequences are SNHLY and FYNNEI. CDR3 size: 16 residues. The CDR3 is CASSRYQQGANEKLFF. Here the CDR3 DNA reads TGTGCCAGCAGTCGGTATCAACAGGGAGCTAATGAAAAACTGTTTTTT.

This clone was seen only once. The chain uses TRBV10-1 and TRBJ1-4; tentative D call: TRBD1 (5 bases). CDR1 is WNHNN and CDR2 is SYGVQD in the germline V gene (reference sequence). The V end lost 3 bases, the J end lost 6 bases, and 8 bases lay between the germline ends. The CDR3 totals 13 residues. CDR3 nucleotides: TGCGCCAGCAGTGATTCCAGGGATGAAAAACTGTTTTTT. This gives the protein CASSDSRDEKLFF.

This chain uses TRBV7-9 with TRBJ2-7; TRBD1 is a possible D gene (6 bases). CDR3 length: 12 residues. Germline lookup yields CDR1 SEHNR and CDR2 FQNEAQ (reference sequence). The V gene lost 5 bases and the J gene lost 6 bases, with 11 bases spanning the gap. The CDR3 DNA is TGTGCCAGCAGCGATACAGGGCCCGAGCAGTACTTC. Amino acid sequence: CASSDTGPEQYF.

This clone has only one observation. The rearrangement uses TRBV7-6 and TRBJ2-1; maybe TRBD2 (7 bases). Germline loops: CDR1 SGHVS, CDR2 FNYEAQ. V gave up 0 bases and J gave up 2 bases, with 20 bases separating them. The CDR3 loop spans 19 amino acids. The CDR3 sequence: CASSLATFGGGDPYNEQFF. The CDR3 nucleotides are TGTGCCAGCAGCTTAGCCACCTTTGGCGGGGGCGACCCCTACAATGAGCAGTTCTTC.

This clone was observed once. The CDR3 DNA is TGTGCCAGCAGTTACCACGGCGCGGACAGTGCGTGGACAGATACGCAGTATTTT. Protein product: CASSYHGADSAWTDTQYF. The chain recombines TRBV6-2 or TRBV6-3 with TRBJ2-3, with D perhaps matching TRBD1 (6 bases). Trimming took 2 bases from V and 3 from J, leaving 21 bases between them. Germline values: CDR1 MNHEY, CDR2 SVGEGT. The CDR3 is 18 residues long.

This chain links TRBV9 with TRBJ1-2, with 7 positions matching TRBD1. The germline gives CDR1 SGDLS, CDR2 YYNGEE. With V trimmed by 0 bases and J by 3 bases, 11 bases remained unmatched. This CDR3 is 17 amino acids long. This chain's CDR3 is CASSVDWGTGVDYGYTF. DNA of the CDR3: TGTGCCAGCAGCGTAGATTGGGGAACAGGGGTCGACTATGGCTACACCTTC.

The chain carries TRBV4-2 and TRBJ2-7, with D unresolved. The CDR3 has 15 amino acids. Between the trimmed V and J ends, which lost 1 base and 3 bases, there was a span of 13 bases. Per germline, CDR1 LGHNA and CDR2 YNFKEQ. The CDR3 nucleotides read TGTGCCAGCAGCCAAGGAGGAGCAGGAATCTACGAGCAGTACTTC. Translated, it gives CASSQGGAGIYEQYF.

The rearrangement uses TRBV5-1 and TRBJ1-6; D is unresolved. Trimming stripped 0 bases from V and 11 bases from J, with 9 bases between. The CDR3 contains 13 residues. The V gene's germline CDR1 is SGHRS and CDR2 YFSETQ. The CDR3 region has the DNA TGCGCCAGCAGCTTGGATAGGGTCCCACCCCTCCACTTT. Protein sequence: CASSLDRVPPLHF.

The chain couples TRBV28 to TRBJ2-1, with D perhaps matching TRBD2 (6 bases). The CDR3 is made up of 12 amino acids. Trimming cost V 6 bases and J 10 bases, with 13 bases left between them. Germline V lookup: CDR1 MDHEN, CDR2 SYDVKM. CDR3 protein: CASRGLWLEQFF. The DNA of the CDR3 is TGTGCCAGCAGGGGACTCTGGTTAGAGCAGTTCTTC.

The chain employs TRBV4-1 and TRBJ2-5; 7 bases line up with TRBD2. Per germline, CDR1 MGHRA and CDR2 YSYEKL. Losses at the gene ends were 2 bases for V and 1 base for J; bases not matched to a gene: 4. The CDR3 contains 15 residues. The CDR3 region is CASSQTPGGQETQYF. CDR3 coding DNA: TGCGCCAGCAGCCAAACCCCGGGAGGCCAAGAGACCCAGTACTTC.

The rearrangement links TRBV3-1 (or the pseudogene TRBV3-2) to TRBJ2-7; D possibly matches TRBD1 or TRBD2 (6 bases each). Trimming left V 5 bases short and J 5 bases short, with 13 bases between. There are 13 residues in the CDR3. Germline loops: CDR1 LGHDT, CDR2 YNNKEL (reference sequence). The CDR3, as DNA: TGTGCCAGCAGCTCTAGGGGGGCCAACGAGCAGTACTTC. Translation: CASSSRGANEQYF.

The genes are TRBV7-9 and TRBJ2-3; tentatively, D is TRBD2 (5 bases). V was cut by 4 bases and J by 2 bases, with 16 bases left in between. This CDR3 has 16 amino acids. Germline V gene sequence: CDR1 SEHNR, CDR2 FQNEAQ (reference sequence). This CDR3 reads CASSSVIGLNTDTQYF. The CDR3 DNA is TGTGCCAGCAGCTCCGTTATAGGACTGAACACAGATACGCAGTATTTT.

The J gene is TRBJ1-2, the V gene TRBV5-1; 7 nucleotides line up with TRBD1. Looked up from germline, CDR1 is SGHRS and CDR2 is YFSETQ. There are 14 residues in the CDR3. The V and J ends lost 3 bases and 1 base, in that order; junction bases with no gene match: 3. The CDR3, as DNA: TGCGCCAGCAGCTGGGGACAGATTAACTATGGCTACACCTTC. Protein product: CASSWGQINYGYTF.

This clone has just a few counts. The rearrangement uses TRBV28 and TRBJ2-7; TRBD2 might be the D (6 bases). V was pared by 3 bases and J by 2 bases, with 17 bases between. CDR1 and CDR2 (germline): MDHEN, SYDVKM. This CDR3 has 16 amino acids. The CDR3 nucleotides are TGTGCCAGCAGTTTTGGGTTGCATAGCGGAACCTACGAGCAGTACTTC. It yields the protein CASSFGLHSGTYEQYF.